Following are 24 T cell receptor beta chains from one sample sequenced in a study of blood T cell repertoires in COVID-19. Using immunoSEQ multiplex PCR, the repertoire was profiled, and TCRdb retains in-frame clones only, with some absent. The repertoire includes some 47,000 clones, 90% of them detected once, and 5% to 5.5% sits in the top ten. What was sequenced was peripheral blood. The receptor set was obtained from an older man with acute or convalescent COVID-19.

This clone was found once. V and J are TRBV30 and TRBJ1-5; 7 bases map to TRBD1. In germline, CDR1 is GTSNPN, CDR2 SVGIG (reference sequence). The CDR3 runs 13 residues. V gave up 4 bases and J gave up 3 bases; unmatched junction bases: 3. CDR3 DNA: TGTGCCTGGAACAGGGGCAACAATCAGCCCCAGCATTTT. Encoded protein: CAWNRGNNQPQHF. The full variable domain, rest sourced from reference TRBV30 and TRBJ1-5, is SQTIHQWPATLVQPVGSPLSLECTVEGTSNPNLYWYRQAAGRGLQLLFYSVGIGQISSEVPQNLSASRPQDRQFILSSKKLLLSDSGFYLCAWNRGNNQPQHFGDGTRLSIL.

In this sample, this clone is medium-sized (0.01 to 0.1%). This chain connects TRBV4-2 to TRBJ2-3; TRBD2 matches 10 bases. V lost 0 bases and J lost 4; bases outside the gene matches: 7. CDR1 and CDR2 from the germline V gene are LGHNA and YNFKEQ. The CDR3 extends over 17 amino acids. In DNA, the CDR3 is TGTGCCAGCAGCCAAGAGGTTAGCGGGGGGCCCGCAGATACGCAGTATTTT. Encoded protein: CASSQEVSGGPADTQYF.

A single count supports this clone. The chain links TRBV6-6 to TRBJ2-7; 8 bases agree with TRBD1. The CDR3 has 11 amino acids. V shed 5 bases and J 6 bases; nucleotides not matched to a gene: 0. CDR1 MNHNY and CDR2 SVGAGI come from the germline V gene (reference sequence). CDR3 residues: CASSTGGEQYF. The CDR3 DNA sequence: TGTGCCAGCAGTACAGGGGGCGAGCAGTACTTC.

This clone has just one count. The chain recombines TRBV9 with TRBJ2-7; D gene unclear. V lost 4 bases to trimming and J lost 7 bases, with 12 bases between them. The CDR3 is made up of 12 amino acids. The germline V gene has CDR1 SGDLS and CDR2 YYNGEE. CDR3 region: CASSSRHAEQYF. The DNA for the CDR3 is TGTGCCAGCAGCTCGCGACACGCGGAGCAGTACTTC.

The rearrangement joins TRBV18 to TRBJ1-5; 8 bases line up with TRBD1. The CDR3 consists of 15 residues. Germline V gives CDR1 KGHSH, CDR2 LQKENI. The V segment lost 6 bases and the J segment 5 bases; nucleotides outside the gene matches: 9. The CDR3 DNA follows: TGTGCCAGCTCGTTGACAGGGGTAAGGGATCAGCCCCAGCATTTT. It encodes CASSLTGVRDQPQHF.

The chain carries TRBV5-6 and TRBJ1-2, with a tentative D call TRBD1 (5 bases). Germline values: CDR1 SGHDT, CDR2 YYEEEE. CDR3 length: 15 amino acids. Trimming pared 0 bases from V and 4 bases from J, leaving 13 bases between. The CDR3 DNA reads TGTGCCAGCAGCTTGGCGCGGGGCTCCCCCTATGGCTACACCTTC. Protein: CASSLARGSPYGYTF.

This chain links TRBV5-6 with TRBJ1-6; 7 bases are a match to TRBD1. The V gene end was trimmed by 4 bases and the J gene end by 8 bases; junction bases not matched to a gene: 6. The CDR3 covers 14 residues. Germline V gives CDR1 SGHDT, CDR2 YYEEEE. CDR3 region: CASSRGQLYSPLHF. In DNA form, the CDR3 reads TGTGCCAGCAGCCGGGGACAGTTATATTCACCCCTCCACTTT.

The chain carries TRBV4-3 and TRBJ1-6, with a tentative D call TRBD1 (6 bases). Germline CDR1 and CDR2: LGHNA and YSLEER. Trimming took 4 bases from V and 10 from J, leaving 23 bases between them. This CDR3 contains 17 residues. The CDR3 bases are TGCGCCAGCAGCCTAACCACCAAGACAGGAAGATTATCACCCCTCCACTTT. Protein sequence: CASSLTTKTGRLSPLHF.

V is TRBV6-2 or TRBV6-3 and J is TRBJ1-3, with 8 bases that match TRBD1. The germline V gene has CDR1 MNHEY and CDR2 SVGEGT. CDR3 length: 18 residues. J gave up 0 bases and V 2 bases, and 9 bases lay outside the gene matches. The CDR3 spells CASSYKLGQAFSGNTIYF. CDR3 nucleotide sequence: TGTGCCAGCAGTTACAAGTTGGGACAGGCGTTCTCTGGAAACACCATATATTTT.

The chain has TRBV7-3 and TRBJ2-1, with 15 bases that match TRBD2. CDR1 is SGHTA and CDR2 is FQGTGA in the germline V gene. Germline trimming cut 4 bases from V and 8 bases from J; bases unmatched to any gene: 9. The CDR3 totals 17 residues. CDR3 amino acids: CASSSRTSGGAIDEQFF. The CDR3 coding sequence is TGTGCCAGCAGCTCGCGGACTAGCGGGGGGGCTATCGATGAGCAGTTCTTC.

The rearrangement links TRBV3-1 (or the pseudogene TRBV3-2) to TRBJ1-5; no firm D call. From germline, CDR1 is LGHDT and CDR2 YNNKEL (reference sequence). The CDR3 length is 14 residues. Trimming pared 4 bases from V and 0 bases from J, leaving 7 bases between. The DNA for the CDR3 is TGTGCCAGCAGCCGCGCCTCTAGCAATCAGCCCCAGCATTTT. This gives the protein CASSRASSNQPQHF.

CDR3 in DNA: TGCGCCAGCAGTCGGGACAGGGACTATGGCTACACCTTC. Translation gives CASSRDRDYGYTF. V usage is TRBV5-1 and J usage is TRBJ1-2; 9 bases match TRBD1. After removal of 5 bases from V and 3 bases from J, the junction contained 2 bases not matched to a gene. This CDR3 has 13 residues. From germline, CDR1 is SGHRS and CDR2 YFSETQ.

The rearrangement links TRBV18 to TRBJ2-1; D perhaps matches TRBD1 (6 bases). Per the germline V gene, CDR1 is KGHSH and CDR2 is LQKENI. The V gene lost 1 base and the J gene lost 7 bases, with 8 bases spanning the gap. This CDR3 is built from 13 residues. The CDR3 protein is CASSPLQGNEQFF. The CDR3 DNA reads TGTGCCAGCTCACCACTGCAGGGGAATGAGCAGTTCTTC.

J is TRBJ1-2 and V is TRBV28; 7 bases are a match to TRBD1. V shed 3 bases and J 8 bases; nucleotides not matched to a gene: 6. The CDR3 has 13 amino acids. From germline, CDR1 is MDHEN and CDR2 SYDVKM. The CDR3 DNA follows: TGTGCCAGCAGTTTCGACGGGACAGTCGGCTACACCTTC. Protein product: CASSFDGTVGYTF.

This rearrangement joins TRBV5-6 to TRBJ2-6, with 7 bases identical to TRBD1. The J segment lost 4 bases and the V segment lost 2 bases, leaving 12 bases of the junction unmatched. The CDR3 runs to 18 residues. The germline V gene has CDR1 SGHDT and CDR2 YYEEEE. The CDR3: CASSLRGGSLPGANVLTF. As DNA, the CDR3 is TGTGCCAGCAGCTTACGAGGGGGCTCGCTCCCCGGGGCCAACGTCCTGACTTTC.

V is TRBV3-1 (or the pseudogene TRBV3-2) and J is TRBJ1-2, with D perhaps TRBD1 (5 bases). The CDR3 covers 12 residues. Trimming removed 0 bases from V and 7 bases from J, with 6 bases in between. Germline CDR1 is LGHDT and CDR2 is YNNKEL (reference sequence). The CDR3 region is CASSQDRVGYTF. CDR3 bases: TGTGCCAGCAGCCAAGACAGGGTTGGCTACACCTTC.

The chain employs TRBV5-1 and TRBJ1-1; 7 nucleotides match TRBD1. Per germline, CDR1 SGHRS and CDR2 YFSETQ. The trim removed 4 bases at V and 0 bases at J, leaving 6 bases unmatched. The CDR3 covers 15 residues. The DNA for the CDR3 is TGCGCCAGCAGCCATAGACAGGGCATGAACACTGAAGCTTTCTTT. Translated: CASSHRQGMNTEAFF.

The gene calls are TRBV10-1 and TRBJ1-5, with D unresolved. CDR1 is WNHNN and CDR2 is SYGVQD in the germline V gene (reference sequence). The CDR3 loop spans 17 amino acids. Trimming took 9 bases from V and 0 from J, leaving 21 bases between them. The CDR3 region is CARSPADPDYSNQPQHF. Written as DNA, the CDR3 is TGCGCCAGGTCTCCGGCGGACCCAGACTATAGCAATCAGCCCCAGCATTTT.

The rearrangement joins TRBV5-1 to TRBJ2-5; D is undetermined. Trimming removed 8 bases from V and 3 bases from J, with 8 bases in between. This CDR3 contains 11 residues. Germline CDR1 is SGHRS and CDR2 is YFSETQ. In DNA form, the CDR3 reads TGCGCCAGTTCTATAGAAGAGACCCAGTACTTC. Its protein is CASSIEETQYF. The full variable domain, completed using reference TRBV5-1 and TRBJ2-5, is KAGVTQTPRYLIKTRGQQVTLSCSPISGHRSVSWYQQTPGQGLQFLFEYFSETQRNKGNFPGRFSGRQFSNSRSEMNVSTLELGDSALYLCASSIEETQYFGPGTRLLVL.

The CDR3 sequence is CASSIDVRSRGDRSYEQYF. The CDR3 DNA is TGTGCCAGTAGTATTGATGTTCGTTCGCGGGGGGACAGATCCTACGAGCAGTACTTC. The chain links TRBV19 to TRBJ2-7; the D gene is possibly TRBD2 (8 bases). The V gene's germline CDR1 is LNHDA and CDR2 SQIVND (reference sequence). The CDR3 has 19 amino acids. V gave up 3 bases and J gave up 1 base, with 25 bases separating them.

J is TRBJ2-5 and V is TRBV28; D ambiguous. The CDR3 consists of 13 residues. The germline CDR1 and CDR2 sequences are MDHEN and SYDVKM. Trimming removed 6 bases from V and 4 bases from J, with 12 bases in between. As DNA, the CDR3 is TGTGCCAGCAGGCCCGTAGTTGGAGAGACCCAGTACTTC. As protein: CASRPVVGETQYF.

The genes are TRBV9 and TRBJ1-1; D remains ambiguous. From germline, CDR1 is SGDLS and CDR2 YYNGEE. With 2 bases removed from V and 1 base from J, the gap between germline ends came to 6 bases. This CDR3 contains 13 residues. The CDR3: CASSVAGNTEAFF. The CDR3 DNA follows: TGTGCCAGCAGCGTGGCGGGGAACACTGAAGCTTTCTTT. Using reference TRBV9 and TRBJ1-1 for the parts outside the CDR3, the full variable domain is DSGVTQTPKHLITATGQRVTLRCSPRSGDLSVYWYQQSLDQGLQFLIQYYNGEERAKGNILERFSAQQFPDLHSELNLSSLELGDSALYFCASSVAGNTEAFFGQGTRLTVV.

The V and J genes are TRBV6-6 and TRBJ2-5, with 9 positions matching TRBD1. The CDR3 is made up of 16 amino acids. In germline, CDR1 is MNHNY, CDR2 SVGAGI (reference sequence). With V trimmed by 5 bases and J by 3 bases, 10 bases remained unmatched. The CDR3 DNA reads TGTGCCAGCAGTAGGACAGGGGCGGTAGGAAAAGAGACCCAGTACTTC. This translates into CASSRTGAVGKETQYF.

J is TRBJ1-1 and V is TRBV29-1; 10 positions agree with TRBD1. The ends lost 7 bases at V and 0 bases at J; junction bases unmatched: 2. The CDR3 is 13 amino acids. The germline CDR1 and CDR2 sequences are SQVTM and ANQGSEA. CDR3 sequence reads: CSGGQGVNTEAFF. The CDR3, as DNA: TGCAGCGGTGGACAGGGGGTGAACACTGAAGCTTTCTTT. Using reference TRBV29-1 and TRBJ1-1 for the parts outside the CDR3, the full variable domain is SAVISQKPSRDICQRGTSLTIQCQVDSQVTMMFWYRQQPGQSLTLIATANQGSEATYESGFVIDKFPISRPNLTFSTLTVSNMSPEDSSIYLCSGGQGVNTEAFFGQGTRLTVV.